The 18 T cell receptor beta chains presented below share a single source sample, sequenced in a study of cytomegalovirus exposure and HLA in healthy donors (dated by TCRdb to the late 2010s). Library method: the immunoSEQ multiplex PCR assay. For the multiplex PCR, a mixture combining 60 forward primers for TCR Vbeta segments and 13 reverse primers for TCR Jbeta segments was used. TCRdb mirrors the immuneACCESS table, restricted to in-frame sequences. Some clones are absent from its copies; in checked studies, under half trace to an unresolved V gene, and the reason for the others is unknown. For this sample the table gives 190,000 or so clones, of which around four fifths were detected only once. The ten largest account for 1.5% to 2% of the sample. Sequencing was performed on PBMCs. These receptors were taken from a man aged 50 to 60 in good health and CMV-seronegative.

This clone was seen just once. The chain uses TRBV6-1 and TRBJ1-5; D remains ambiguous. Germline assignment: CDR1 MNHNS and CDR2 SASEGT. The CDR3 runs 13 residues. V gave up 4 bases and J gave up 5 bases, with 9 bases separating them. This chain's CDR3 is CASSADQDQPQHF. As DNA, the CDR3 is TGTGCCAGCAGTGCAGACCAGGATCAGCCCCAGCATTTT.

The genes are TRBV5-6 and TRBJ2-7; 9 positions match TRBD1. This CDR3 is built from 15 residues. The trim removed 4 bases at V and 2 bases at J, leaving 7 bases unmatched. CDR1 and CDR2 from the germline V gene are SGHDT and YYEEEE. The CDR3 DNA reads TGTGCCAGCAGCCCGCACAGGGGGCTAACCTACGAGCAGTACTTC. This gives the protein CASSPHRGLTYEQYF.

The chain joins TRBV5-6 to TRBJ1-5, with D maybe TRBD1 (6 bases). V was shortened by 4 bases and J by 0 bases, with 17 bases between the two germline ends. This CDR3 has 17 residues. Germline assignment: CDR1 SGHDT and CDR2 YYEEEE. The DNA for the CDR3 is TGTGCCAGCAGCCTGGCGGGGGGCTGGGATAGCAATCAGCCCCAGCATTTT. The encoded protein is CASSLAGGWDSNQPQHF.

The V and J genes are TRBV2 and TRBJ2-3, with 9 positions matching TRBD1. Per the germline V gene, CDR1 is SNHLY and CDR2 is FYNNEI. The length of the CDR3 is 15 residues. V lost 6 bases and J lost 5; bases outside the gene matches: 9. The CDR3 nucleotides read TGTGCCAGCAGCAGACCGGGACAGGGTGTAGATACGCAGTATTTT. Encoded protein: CASSRPGQGVDTQYF.

This chain links TRBV6-5 with TRBJ2-7, with a possible D match to TRBD2 (7 bases). Germline CDR1 and CDR2: MNHEY and SVGAGI. The CDR3 is 15 amino acids. V gave up 2 bases and J gave up 6 bases, with 17 bases separating them. The CDR3 nucleotides are TGTGCCAGCAGTTACCGAGGGGGGGCCGGGAGCGAGCAGTACTTC. This encodes CASSYRGGAGSEQYF.

V usage is TRBV18 and J usage is TRBJ2-7; 8 bases fit TRBD2. The CDR3 has 14 amino acids. CDR1 is KGHSH and CDR2 is LQKENI in the germline V gene. Germline trimming cut 6 bases from V and 4 bases from J; bases unmatched to any gene: 8. The CDR3 nucleotides read TGTGCCAGCTCCCCCGGGGGGGGGAGGTACGAGCAGTACTTC. This encodes CASSPGGGRYEQYF.

The V call is TRBV12-2, the J call TRBJ2-2; whether TRBD2, the table's D call, matches the DNA was not checked. TRBV12-2 is a pseudogene locus. There are 15 residues in the CDR3. The CDR3 DNA reads as TGTGCAAGTCGCTTACGGGGGGAGAACACCGGGGAGCTGTTTTTT. This sequence encodes CASRLRGENTGELFF.

This sequence joins TRBV11-3 and TRBJ1-1; D is perhaps TRBD1 (6 bases). Trimming took off 4 bases at V and 4 bases at J, with 13 bases between the two ends. Germline CDR1 and CDR2: SGHNT and YENEEA. CDR3 length equals 14 residues. The CDR3 DNA follows: TGTGCCAGCAGCTCGAAAGGGGGGGTCACTGAAGCTTTCTTT. Protein sequence: CASSSKGGVTEAFF.

The chain joins TRBV7-9 to TRBJ1-1; 8 nucleotides align to TRBD1. Germline CDR1 and CDR2: SEHNR and FQNEAQ (reference sequence). Trimming took 5 bases from V and 7 from J; bases not matched to a gene: 9. The CDR3 runs 14 residues. The CDR3 nucleotides read TGTGCCAGCAGCGCCGCCAGGGGGCTGATTGAAGCTTTCTTT. It is translated as CASSAARGLIEAFF.

In regard to this clone: This same CDR3 is encoded by further DNA sequences in the sample. The rearrangement uses TRBV7-2 and TRBJ2-3; 7 bases map to TRBD1. Germline V lookup: CDR1 SGHTA, CDR2 FQGNSA. The V segment lost 1 base and the J segment 2 bases; nucleotides outside the gene matches: 3. This CDR3 has 15 residues. For the CDR3, the DNA is TGTGCCAGCAGCTTAGGACAGGGTGCCACAGATACGCAGTATTTT. Translated: CASSLGQGATDTQYF. The entire variable domain, with the rest obtained from reference TRBV7-2 and TRBJ2-3, is as follows: GAGVSQSPSNKVTEKGKDVELRCDPISGHTALYWYRQSLGQGLEFLIYFQGNSAPDKSGLPSDRFSAERTGGSVSTLTIQRTQQEDSAVYLCASSLGQGATDTQYFGPGTRLTVL.

This clone has more than one count but fewer than ten. The gene calls are TRBV4-2 and TRBJ2-6; a weak D match, TRBD2 (5 bases). The CDR3 is 16 residues long. Germline loops: CDR1 LGHNA, CDR2 YNFKEQ. Trimming removed 1 base from V and 2 bases from J, with 9 bases in between. The CDR3 protein is CASSQVTGTGANVLTF. The CDR3 DNA is TGTGCCAGCAGCCAAGTGACCGGGACTGGGGCCAACGTCCTGACTTTC.

This chain joins TRBV11-2 and TRBJ1-4, with D possibly TRBD1 on 6 matching bases. CDR3 size: 15 residues. Between the trimmed V and J ends, which lost 6 bases and 7 bases, there was a span of 18 bases. CDR1 is SGHAT, CDR2 FQNNGV, per germline. CDR3 loop: CASRRPGAAIEKLFF. The CDR3 DNA follows: TGTGCCAGCAGAAGGCCAGGGGCTGCGATTGAAAAACTGTTTTTT.

The rearrangement uses TRBV7-8 and TRBJ1-1; D gene uncertain. V gave up 1 base and J gave up 1 base, with 7 bases separating them. The germline gives CDR1 SGHVS, CDR2 FQNEAQ. The CDR3 spans 14 residues. CDR3 residues: CASSLVGRNTEAFF. As DNA, the CDR3 is TGTGCCAGCAGCTTAGTGGGGAGGAACACTGAAGCTTTCTTT.

The chain uses TRBV7-9 and TRBJ1-6; possibly TRBD1 for D (6 bases). The CDR3 runs 16 residues. Germline V gives CDR1 SEHNR, CDR2 FQNEAQ (reference sequence). V lost 4 bases, J lost 5 bases, and 15 bases lay in between. The CDR3 is CASSSSGRGNNSPLHF. CDR3 DNA sequence: TGTGCCAGCAGCTCTTCAGGCAGGGGCAATAATTCACCCCTCCACTTT.

V usage is TRBV4-3 and J usage is TRBJ2-7, with 9 bases aligning to TRBD2. Trimming cost V 0 bases and J 3 bases; bases outside gene matches: 9. Germline values: CDR1 LGHNA, CDR2 YSLEER. The CDR3 is 17 residues long. The CDR3 sequence is CASSQERAGGPSYEQYF. In nucleotides, the CDR3 is TGCGCCAGCAGCCAAGAGAGGGCGGGAGGGCCGAGCTACGAGCAGTACTTC.

The chain is built from TRBV5-1 and TRBJ1-6, with D possibly matching TRBD1 (5 bases). Between the trimmed V and J ends, which lost 4 bases and 0 bases, there was a span of 23 bases. Germline lookup yields CDR1 SGHRS and CDR2 YFSETQ. The CDR3 is made up of 20 amino acids. CDR3 sequence: CASSLGWGDGTSSYNSPLHF. DNA of the CDR3: TGCGCCAGCAGCCTCGGGTGGGGGGATGGAACGTCCTCCTATAATTCACCCCTCCACTTT.

The chain joins TRBV4-1 to TRBJ2-3, with TRBD2 identical over 9 bases. V gave up 2 bases and J gave up 2 bases; unmatched junction bases: 8. The CDR3 has 17 residues. The germline CDR1 and CDR2 sequences are MGHRA and YSYEKL. The DNA for the CDR3 is TGCGCCAGCAGCCAACGAAGACTAGCGGAGAACACAGATACGCAGTATTTT. It codes for CASSQRRLAENTDTQYF.

A single count supports this clone. The rearrangement links TRBV5-1 to TRBJ2-3, with TRBD2 matching over 9 bases. J lost 1 base, V lost 8 bases, and 5 bases had no gene match. The CDR3 covers 14 residues. Germline lookup yields CDR1 SGHRS and CDR2 YFSETQ. The CDR3 reads CASTLAGGTDTQYF. CDR3 nucleotide sequence: TGCGCCAGTACTTTAGCGGGGGGCACAGATACGCAGTATTTT. Drawing the rest from reference TRBV5-1 and TRBJ2-3, the complete variable domain is KAGVTQTPRYLIKTRGQQVTLSCSPISGHRSVSWYQQTPGQGLQFLFEYFSETQRNKGNFPGRFSGRQFSNSRSEMNVSTLELGDSALYLCASTLAGGTDTQYFGPGTRLTVL.